This T cell receptor (beta chain) was recorded in a study of shared clonotypes between healthy human individuals. In the study overall: A donor's plate count was three for CD4 naive and three for CD4 memory; CD8 naive had two and CD8 memory one. Study observations and caveats: On the whole, naive subsets had larger estimated richness than memory subsets had. Although depth was large, rarefaction showed that sequencing of the sorted subsets was incomplete.

In its sample, this clone was seen once. Its antigen is not identified. In the study's own analysis: Filtering differed because ImmunoSEQ produced junction-only sequences that carried no quality scores. The table came from immunoSEQ multiplex PCR; TCRdb's copy has only in-frame clones and leaves some out. The D gene and trimming were derived from the DNA, and the V and J assignments and clone size from that table. In the table there are about 2 million clones, 85% to 95% of which are singletons. Looked up from germline, CDR1 is SGDLS and CDR2 is YYNGEE. The CDR3 consists of 15 residues. The ends were cut back, 0 bases at V and 2 bases at J, with 10 bases in the middle.

The chain is built from TRBV9 and TRBJ2-3; D is unresolved. The specimen was naive CD4+ T cells sorted from blood. This sample's subset: CD45RA+ positively selected. The source of this sequence is a man aged 18 to 29 in good health. In nucleotides, the CDR3 is TGTGCCAGCAGCGTAGGTACAATAGCCACAGATACGCAGTATTTT. Amino acids: CASSVGTIATDTQYF.